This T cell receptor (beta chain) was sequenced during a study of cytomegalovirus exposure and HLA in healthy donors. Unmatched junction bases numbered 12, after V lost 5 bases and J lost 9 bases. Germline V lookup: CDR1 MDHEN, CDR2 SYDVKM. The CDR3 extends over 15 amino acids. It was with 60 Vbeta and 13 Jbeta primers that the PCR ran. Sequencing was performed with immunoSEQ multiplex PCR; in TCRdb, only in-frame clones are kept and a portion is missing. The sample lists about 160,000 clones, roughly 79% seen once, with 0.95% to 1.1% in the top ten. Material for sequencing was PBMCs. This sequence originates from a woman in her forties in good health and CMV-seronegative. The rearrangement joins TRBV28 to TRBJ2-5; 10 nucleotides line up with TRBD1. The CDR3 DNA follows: TGTGCCAGCAGTAACCCGGGACAGGGGACGGGGGCCCAGTACTTC. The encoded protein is CASSNPGQGTGAQYF.